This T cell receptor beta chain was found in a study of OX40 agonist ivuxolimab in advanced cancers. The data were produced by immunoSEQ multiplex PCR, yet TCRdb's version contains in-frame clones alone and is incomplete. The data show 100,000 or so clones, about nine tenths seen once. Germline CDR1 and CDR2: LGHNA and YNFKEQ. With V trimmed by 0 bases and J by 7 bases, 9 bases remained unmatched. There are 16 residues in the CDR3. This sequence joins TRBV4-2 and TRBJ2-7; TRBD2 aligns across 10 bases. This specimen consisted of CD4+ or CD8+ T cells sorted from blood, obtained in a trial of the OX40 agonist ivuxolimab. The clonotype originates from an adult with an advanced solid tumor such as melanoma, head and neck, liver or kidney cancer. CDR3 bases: TGTGCCAGCAGCCAAGATCTCCTAGCGGGGGCCGGAGAGCAGTACTTC. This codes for CASSQDLLAGAGEQYF.